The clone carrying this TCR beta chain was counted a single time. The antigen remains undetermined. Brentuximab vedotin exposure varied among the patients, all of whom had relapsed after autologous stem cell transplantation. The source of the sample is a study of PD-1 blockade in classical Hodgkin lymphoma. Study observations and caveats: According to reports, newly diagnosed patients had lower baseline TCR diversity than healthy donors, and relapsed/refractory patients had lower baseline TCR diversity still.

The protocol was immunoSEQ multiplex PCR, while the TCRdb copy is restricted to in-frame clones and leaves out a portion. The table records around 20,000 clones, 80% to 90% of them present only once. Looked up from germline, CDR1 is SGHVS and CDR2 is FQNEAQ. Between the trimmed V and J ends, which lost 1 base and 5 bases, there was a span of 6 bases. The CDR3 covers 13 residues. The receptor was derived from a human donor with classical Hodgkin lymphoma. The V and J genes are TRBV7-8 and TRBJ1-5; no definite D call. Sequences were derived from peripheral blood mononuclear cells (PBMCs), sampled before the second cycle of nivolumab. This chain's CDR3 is CASSLVEDQPQHF. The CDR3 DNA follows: TGTGCCAGCAGCTTAGTTGAGGATCAGCCCCAGCATTTT.